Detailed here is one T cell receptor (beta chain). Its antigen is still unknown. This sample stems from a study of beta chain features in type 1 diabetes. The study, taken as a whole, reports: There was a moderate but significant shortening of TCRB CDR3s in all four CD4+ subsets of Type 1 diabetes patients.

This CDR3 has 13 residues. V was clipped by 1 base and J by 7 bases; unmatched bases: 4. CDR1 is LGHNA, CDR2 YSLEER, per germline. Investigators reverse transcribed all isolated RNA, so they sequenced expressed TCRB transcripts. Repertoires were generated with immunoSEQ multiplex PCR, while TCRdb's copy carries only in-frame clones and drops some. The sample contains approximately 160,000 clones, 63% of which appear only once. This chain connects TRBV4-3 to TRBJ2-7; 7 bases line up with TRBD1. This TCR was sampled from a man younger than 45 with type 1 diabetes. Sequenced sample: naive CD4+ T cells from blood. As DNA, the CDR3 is TGCGCCAGCAGCCAAGTCCGGGACAGTGAGCAGTACTTC. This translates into CASSQVRDSEQYF.